This T cell receptor (beta chain) is drawn from a study of Tregs in tolerant kidney transplant recipients. Findings and limits, study-wide: Donor-specific Treg expansion exceeded global Treg expansion in tolerant patients, suggesting antigen drive.

V lost 1 base, J lost 5 bases, and 2 bases stayed unmatched. This CDR3 spans 15 amino acids. The germline V gene encodes CDR1 LNHDA and CDR2 SQIVND (reference sequence). The nonmyeloablative bone marrow transplants came from related graft donors, with transient mixed chimerism. The method was immunoSEQ multiplex PCR; TCRdb's version includes in-frame clones alone and lacks a portion of them. The listing records 9,900 or so clones. With regard to this clone: The antigen is undetermined. The read terminates 3 residues before the CDR3 end, so the remaining end is supplied by the germline J gene.

The TCR comes from a human patient who received a combined kidney and bone marrow transplant. The graft donor may have contributed some T cells. Sample: CD8+ T cells from blood (PBMCs), taken 24 months after the transplant. The chain employs TRBV19 and TRBJ2-5; TRBD2 agrees at 12 bases. CDR3 loop: CASSIGLAGVETQYF. CDR3 DNA, as far as it was read: TGTGCCAGTAGTATAGGACTAGCGGGAGTGGAGACC.